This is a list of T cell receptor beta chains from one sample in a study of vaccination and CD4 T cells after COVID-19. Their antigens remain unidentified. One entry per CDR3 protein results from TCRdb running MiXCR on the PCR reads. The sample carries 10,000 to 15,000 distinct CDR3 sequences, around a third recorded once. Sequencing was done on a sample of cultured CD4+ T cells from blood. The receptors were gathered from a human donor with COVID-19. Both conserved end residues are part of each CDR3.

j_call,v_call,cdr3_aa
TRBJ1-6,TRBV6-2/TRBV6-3,CASRFSGQDLGSLYNSPLHF
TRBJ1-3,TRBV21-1,CASSQGRGGNTIYF
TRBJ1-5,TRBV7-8,CASSSTGQGNQPQHF
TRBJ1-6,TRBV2,CASTRSGQGNSPLHF
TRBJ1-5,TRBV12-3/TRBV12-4,CASSFSENQPQHF
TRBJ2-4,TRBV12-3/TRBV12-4,CASSLSLEHIQYF
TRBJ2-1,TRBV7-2,CASSLDGSRTDEQFF
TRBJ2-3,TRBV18,CASSLISTDTQYF
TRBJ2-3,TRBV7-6,CASSILAGGLTDTQYF
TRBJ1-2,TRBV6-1,CASSEAPRGGGYTF
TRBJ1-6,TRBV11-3,CASSAQRASPLHF
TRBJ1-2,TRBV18,CASSPDGTGAYGYTF
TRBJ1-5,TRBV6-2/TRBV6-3,CASSSSRQGAFQPQHF
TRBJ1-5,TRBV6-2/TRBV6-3,CASRDRSQPQHF
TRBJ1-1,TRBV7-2,CASSSGPGAEAFF
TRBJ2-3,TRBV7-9,CASTGTGSTDTQYF
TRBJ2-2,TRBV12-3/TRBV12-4,CASSLGGGRNTGELFF
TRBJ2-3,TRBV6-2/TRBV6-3,CASSLGQVVGADTQYF
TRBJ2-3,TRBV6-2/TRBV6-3,CASSTGADTQYF
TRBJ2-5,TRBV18,CASSPEQGRGETQYF
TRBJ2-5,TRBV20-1,CSAYPGGETRYF
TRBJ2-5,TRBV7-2,CASRLVETQYF
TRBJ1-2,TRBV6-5,CASSYGLGGHTF
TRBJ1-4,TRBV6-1,CASRLGGRGEKLFF
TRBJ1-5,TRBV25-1,CASSESRTDNQPQHF
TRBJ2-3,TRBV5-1,CASSGGLAGGLYTQYF
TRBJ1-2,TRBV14,CASSQAWGQGYGYTF
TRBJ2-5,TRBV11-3,CASSLAQRKYQETQYF
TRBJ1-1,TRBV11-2,CASTKHPNTEAFF